This T cell receptor beta chain stems from a study of blood T cell repertoires in COVID-19 (dated by TCRdb to the early 2020s). The study in broad terms: Samples from collaborators originated in the United States, Italy and Spain and spanned both the acute and convalescent phases of COVID-19. The prospective study material was composed of cDNA or gDNA derived from T cells, B-cell-depleted T cells, or PBMCs. The dataset comprised deeply sampled blood TCRbeta repertoires from subjects exposed to, actively infected with, or recovered from COVID-19. A freely available public database, intended as a resource for researchers studying the immune response to SARS-CoV-2, is where the repertoires were released. Samples came from the ongoing ImmuneRACE study (first 160 participants) plus 1,254 subjects from 6 global collaborators. Nearly every sample came with metadata listing a de-identified subject ID, COVID-19 status, age in years and sex. Where HLA class I and class II types were available, the types were taken from metadata supplied by the sample provider, not from assay-based typing. The full study reports these points: How much clinical and demographic metadata was included differed by source and by participant, and the metadata was provided uncurated.

On this clone itself: The specificity of this receptor is unknown. No clone much larger than this one lies a single base away; base qualities are absent.

Each collaborating institution followed its own protocols to collect whole blood in K2EDTA tubes. For TCRbeta analysis, collaborator samples were shipped as frozen whole blood, as isolated PBMCs, or as DNA extracted from either sample type. TCRbeta CDR3 regions were amplified from genomic DNA by means of the immunoSEQ Assay, a bias-controlled multiplex PCR. Under the source paper's analysis protocol: Within the assay, amplification of reference gene primers was used to estimate how many nucleated cells each sample contained. Sequence reads were collapsed and filtered to measure the absolute abundance of every unique TCRbeta CDR3 rearrangement. For each sample, productive Simpson clonality was calculated by taking the square root of Simpson's diversity index across productive rearrangements. This is the immuneACCESS table as TCRdb keeps it, with only in-frame sequences that have V and J called. A part of the clones is gone; compared with another copy, unresolved V genes explain less than half, and the rest is unexplained. That table furnishes V, J and clone size, whereas the DNA furnished D and trimming. The table for this sample lists about 130,000 clones; about 77% of them were counted only once. The ten largest clones add up to around a fifth of the sample.

Spanning cysteine to phenylalanine, the CDR3 consists of 18 amino acids. CDR3 DNA only is kept here, 54 bases in frame from base 1. CDR1 and CDR2 were assigned from the germline V gene (reference sequence) as WNHNN and SYGVQD. Ends trimmed: V by 6 bases, J by 8 bases; bases unmatched to a gene: 21. Recombination connected TRBV10-1 to TRBJ2-2; 7 of the junction bases match TRBD1. The specimen sequenced was peripheral blood. This clonotype was sampled from a man older than 75 with acute or convalescent COVID-19. At the DNA level, the sequence is TGCGCCAGCAGAACAAGGGGGCCAGGGGCGATATGCGGTGGGGAGCTGTTTTTT. It specifies CASRTRGPGAICGGELFF.